These 17 T cell receptor beta chains came from one sample sequenced in a study of cytomegalovirus exposure and HLA in healthy donors. The PCR used 60 Vbeta and 13 Jbeta primers. Profiling relied on immunoSEQ multiplex PCR, and the TCRdb table lists in-frame clones only, not all of them. Seen in this sample are around 80,000 clones; the ten most common clones hold about 0.83%. Sequences were obtained from PBMCs. These receptors all come from a boy younger than 18 in good health and CMV-seronegative.

The CDR3 is CASSIPAAGNTEAFF. CDR3 bases: TGTGCCAGTAGTATTCCGGCAGCAGGGAACACTGAAGCTTTCTTT. This sequence joins TRBV19 and TRBJ1-1; D is ambiguous. Germline values: CDR1 LNHDA, CDR2 SQIVND (reference sequence). Trimming took off 3 bases at V and 1 base at J, with 12 bases between the two ends. This CDR3 is 15 amino acids long. The full variable domain, completed using reference TRBV19 and TRBJ1-1, is DGGITQSPKYLFRKEGQNVTLSCEQNLNHDAMYWYRQDPGQGLRLIYYSQIVNDFQKGDIAEGYSVSREKKESFPLTVTSAQKNPTAFYLCASSIPAAGNTEAFFGQGTRLTVV.

V is TRBV18 and J is TRBJ1-1; 7 nucleotides line up with TRBD1. Germline CDR1 and CDR2: KGHSH and LQKENI. The CDR3 has 15 amino acids. The V segment lost 4 bases and the J segment 4 bases; nucleotides outside the gene matches: 9. CDR3 loop: CASSLEGGRGTEAFF. In DNA, the CDR3 is TGTGCCAGCTCACTAGAAGGGGGCAGGGGCACTGAAGCTTTCTTT. Drawing the rest from reference TRBV18 and TRBJ1-1, the complete variable domain is NAGVMQNPRHLVRRRGQEARLRCSPMKGHSHVYWYRQLPEEGLKFMVYLQKENIIDESGMPKERFSAEFPKEGPSILRIQQVVRGDSAAYFCASSLEGGRGTEAFFGQGTRLTVV.

This chain joins TRBV30 and TRBJ2-2; a weak D match, TRBD1 (6 bases). CDR3 length: 17 residues. CDR1 and CDR2 from the germline V gene are GTSNPN and SVGIG (reference sequence). V gave up 4 bases and J gave up 6 bases, with 24 bases separating them. The CDR3 nucleotides read TGTGCCTGGACGCGGGCAGGGGAAGCTTTTTTTGCCGGGGAGCTGTTTTTT. Translating gives CAWTRAGEAFFAGELFF.

The J gene is TRBJ1-3, the V gene TRBV7-9; 7 bases line up with TRBD1. V dropped 11 bases and J dropped 0; count of bases not matched to a gene: 4. CDR3 size: 13 residues. CDR1 and CDR2 from the germline V gene are SEHNR and FQNEAQ (reference sequence). Written as DNA, the CDR3 is TGTGCCGGGCGGGACAGCTCTGGAAACACCATATATTTT. Its protein is CAGRDSSGNTIYF.

The V and J genes are TRBV11-2 and TRBJ2-7; no clear D gene. Germline V gives CDR1 SGHAT, CDR2 FQNNGV. Trimming stripped 6 bases from V and 5 bases from J, with 14 bases between. The length of the CDR3 is 13 residues. CDR3 coding DNA: TGTGCCAGCAGGTCTCCCCCCCTCGACGAGCAGTACTTC. Its translation is CASRSPPLDEQYF.

The J gene is TRBJ1-2, the V gene TRBV4-2; 7 bases line up with TRBD1. This CDR3 has 14 residues. Germline V gene sequence: CDR1 LGHNA, CDR2 YNFKEQ. V lost 1 base and J lost 2; bases outside the gene matches: 1. The CDR3 region has the DNA TGTGCCAGCAGCCAAGCGGGACAGAACTATGGCTACACCTTC. Its translation: CASSQAGQNYGYTF.

This chain links TRBV6-1 with TRBJ2-3; 9 bases match TRBD2. Trimming took 4 bases from V and 2 from J; bases not matched to a gene: 7. The germline gives CDR1 MNHNS, CDR2 SASEGT. The CDR3 contains 16 residues. The CDR3: CASSVLAGGHTDTQYF. CDR3 nucleotides: TGTGCCAGCAGTGTTCTGGCGGGGGGGCACACAGATACGCAGTATTTT.

V gene TRBV5-1 combines with J gene TRBJ2-1, with 11 bases lining up with TRBD1. The CDR3 is 14 residues long. Losses at the gene ends were 4 bases for V and 6 bases for J; bases not matched to a gene: 3. Germline CDR1 SGHRS, CDR2 YFSETQ. The DNA of the CDR3 is TGCGCCAGCAGCCTGGGACAGGGGGGCAATGAGCAGTTCTTC. It translates to CASSLGQGGNEQFF. Full variable domain (remainder filled in from reference TRBV5-1 and TRBJ2-1): KAGVTQTPRYLIKTRGQQVTLSCSPISGHRSVSWYQQTPGQGLQFLFEYFSETQRNKGNFPGRFSGRQFSNSRSEMNVSTLELGDSALYLCASSLGQGGNEQFFGPGTRLTVL.

The chain recombines TRBV6-5 with TRBJ2-1; the match to TRBD2 covers 10 bases. Germline loops: CDR1 MNHEY, CDR2 SVGAGI. The CDR3 runs 12 residues. V shed 10 bases, J shed 5 bases, and the junction held 2 bases outside the gene matches. CDR3 coding DNA: TGTGCCACCGGGACTAGCGACAATGAGCAGTTCTTC. This gives the protein CATGTSDNEQFF.

This rearrangement joins TRBV29-1 to TRBJ1-2; no reliable D call. The V gene lost 1 base and the J gene lost 6 bases, with 18 bases spanning the gap. The CDR3 length is 15 residues. Germline assignment: CDR1 SQVTM and CDR2 ANQGSEA. The CDR3 is CSVEVRERAIHGYTF. CDR3 DNA: TGCAGCGTTGAAGTCCGGGAAAGGGCGATCCATGGCTACACCTTC.

Turning to this clone: Other nucleotide sequences from this sample produce the same CDR3. This chain joins TRBV30 and TRBJ1-1, with TRBD1 matching 8 bases. Trimming removed 2 bases from V and 2 bases from J; junction bases left unmatched: 4. The length of the CDR3 is 14 residues. The germline V gene has CDR1 GTSNPN and CDR2 SVGIG (reference sequence). CDR3 nucleotides: TGTGCCTGGAGTACCGGACAGGGTAACACTGAAGCTTTCTTT. It encodes CAWSTGQGNTEAFF.

The gene calls are TRBV9 and TRBJ2-3; the match to TRBD2 covers 7 bases. V lost 1 base to trimming and J lost 0 bases; unmatched junction nucleotides: 5. Germline V gene lookup returns CDR1 SGDLS and CDR2 YYNGEE. The CDR3 spans 16 residues. The CDR3, as DNA: TGTGCCAGCAGCGTAAAGCGGGGCCCTAGCACAGATACGCAGTATTTT. It yields the protein CASSVKRGPSTDTQYF.

The chain recombines TRBV15 with TRBJ1-2; possible D gene TRBD1, 5 bases. The V gene's germline CDR1 is LNHNV and CDR2 YYDKDF (reference sequence). V was shortened by 1 base and J by 2 bases, with 8 bases between the two germline ends. There are 14 residues in the CDR3. This CDR3 reads CATSRVQGNYGYTF. The CDR3 region has the DNA TGTGCCACCAGCAGAGTGCAGGGAAACTATGGCTACACCTTC.

V gene TRBV30 combines with J gene TRBJ2-7; D is possibly TRBD2 (6 bases). Germline assignment: CDR1 GTSNPN and CDR2 SVGIG (reference sequence). V shed 5 bases and J shed 2 bases, with 13 bases lying between them. The CDR3 is 13 residues long. CDR3 DNA sequence: TGTGCCTGGGGGGGGACGTACACCTACGAGCAGTACTTC. It translates to CAWGGTYTYEQYF.

The chain employs TRBV11-1 and TRBJ2-3; TRBD2 might be the D (5 bases). The CDR3 extends over 13 amino acids. Germline CDR1 is SGHAT and CDR2 is FQDESV (reference sequence). Between the trimmed V and J ends, which lost 5 bases and 6 bases, there was a span of 12 bases. Here the CDR3 DNA reads TGTGCCAGCAGCCCCCGGGGATTGGATACGCAGTATTTT. Translating gives CASSPRGLDTQYF.

The gene calls are TRBV10-3 and TRBJ1-1, with TRBD1 identical over 9 bases. The junction had 10 bases not matched to a gene; V was cut back by 2 bases and J by 6 bases. The CDR3 runs to 16 residues. CDR1 and CDR2 from the germline V gene are ENHRY and SYGVKD. CDR3: CAISERQGGVMAEAFF. Written as DNA, the CDR3 is TGTGCCATCAGTGAGAGACAGGGGGGTGTGATGGCTGAAGCTTTCTTT.

This rearrangement joins TRBV19 to TRBJ1-6; the D gene is possibly TRBD1 (6 bases). The length of the CDR3 is 17 residues. Per germline, CDR1 LNHDA and CDR2 SQIVND (reference sequence). V dropped 6 bases and J dropped 8 bases, with 23 bases sitting between them. For the CDR3, the DNA is TGTGCCAGTAGGGACAGCCGTCTGGGTCTGCGGGATTCACCCCTCCACTTT. Amino acid sequence: CASRDSRLGLRDSPLHF.